The T cell receptor beta chain under discussion was sequenced for a study of blood T cell repertoires in COVID-19. Study-wide context: PBMCs, B-cell-depleted T cells, or T cells were the source of the cDNA or gDNA that made up the material.

The participants were between about 18 and 90 years old and came from roughly 25 US areas. Researchers sorted participants into cohorts using their self-reported clinical history. Per the original data handling: It was from reference gene primer amplification that nucleated cell counts were estimated. Sequencing was performed with immunoSEQ multiplex PCR; in TCRdb, only in-frame clones are kept and a portion is missing. V and J calls and clone size come straight from that table; D and trimming were deduced from the DNA. The sample has approximately 100,000 clones, 70% to 90% seen once; the top ten hold roughly 2.7%. The CDR3 consists of 16 residues. V lost 10 bases, J lost 2 bases, and 11 bases stayed unmatched. Germline V lookup: CDR1 MRHNA, CDR2 SNTAGT.

The chain employs TRBV6-4 and TRBJ1-5; 10 positions agree with TRBD1. The sample was PBMCs or T cells enriched from blood (not recorded which). The source is a woman in her forties or fifties who had recovered from COVID-19. The CDR3 DNA is TGTGCCATCCGACAGGGGGCGCGTTATGGCAATCAGCCCCAGCATTTT. Its protein product is CAIRQGARYGNQPQHF.